The 14 T cell receptor delta chains below come from one sample, sequenced in a study of γδ T cells in repeated Plasmodium falciparum infection. TCRdb ran CATT on the multiplex PCR reads. The data contain roughly 90,000 delta-chain clones, 1.4% of them singletons. Vgamma9/Vdelta2+ and Vdelta2-negative gammadelta T cells were flow-sorted from PBMC for bulk sequencing. Sequenced sample: gamma-delta T cells from blood. The receptors were sampled from a pool of human donors (malaria-infected and uninfected, not separated).

Concerning this clone: TCRdb's entry gives the protein of a much larger clone, which mismatches this DNA's translation at residue 7, likely from a read error; the protein reported here is translated from the DNA. The V call is TRDV2, the J call TRDJ3; D not certain. Matching the DNA to germline supplied the J gene, which TCRdb does not give. The CDR3 is made up of 18 amino acids. Trimming removed 1 base at V and 0 bases at J, with 12 bases between. Germline V gene lookup returns CDR1 GEAIGNYY and CDR2 EKD. The CDR3 is CACDTRALYSWDTRQMFF. The CDR3, as DNA: TGTGCCTGTGACACTCGTGCCCTTTACTCCTGGGACACCCGACAGATGTTTTTC.

For this clone: This likely came from a read error, as a far larger clone is one base away. This chain uses TRDV1 with TRDJ2, with 8 bases lining up with TRDD3. TCRdb does not report a J gene; here it was assigned by matching the DNA to germline references. Germline CDR1 reads TSWWSYY; CDR2 reads QGS. The length of the CDR3 is 21 residues. CDR3 bases: TGTGCCCTTGGGGAAGGTCCCTACTGGGGGCCCCGCACCACCTTGACAGCACAACTCTTCTTT. This sequence encodes CALGEGPYWGPRTTLTAQLFF.

V and J are TRDV1 and TRDJ1; 10 bases agree with TRDD3. The J gene was not available in TCRdb and was assigned here by matching the DNA to germline segments. CDR1 is TSWWSYY, CDR2 QGS, per germline. The CDR3 length is 20 residues. J lost 10 bases, V lost 4 bases, and 27 bases had no gene match. CDR3 sequence (DNA): TGTGCTCTTGGGGGACCCTCCCCCCCCTACGCCCCCCGGGGGATACGCGGACTCATCTTT. Translation gives CALGGPSPPYAPRGIRGLIF.

This clone was observed a handful of times. The TCRdb protein, from a much larger clone, departs from this DNA's translation at residue 12, likely by read error; the protein shown derives from the DNA. The chain joins TRDV1 to TRDJ1; weak D call: TRDD2 (6 bases). The J gene comes from matching the DNA to germline here; TCRdb lacks it. This CDR3 is 21 amino acids long. Germline loops: CDR1 TSWWSYY, CDR2 QGS. Trimming removed 0 bases at V and 6 bases at J, with 32 bases between. CDR3 nucleotides: TGTGCTCTTGGGGAACTACTCCTACGTGGCTCTGAGGGCCTCTCCCCCCATAAACTCATCTTT. It specifies CALGELLLRGSEGLSPHKLIF.

This clone was seen at least ten times. The protein that TCRdb holds for this DNA derives from a much larger clone and differs from the translated DNA at residue 15, which likely indicates a read error; the protein shown here is translated from the DNA. The J gene is TRDJ1, the V gene TRDV2, with a possible D match to TRDD3 (6 bases). The germline gives CDR1 GEAIGNYY, CDR2 EKD. CDR3 length: 18 residues. DNA of the CDR3: TGTGCCTGTGACACCCTTTCTCCAAGAGATACGGGGACCGATAGACTCATCTTT. Translation: CACDTLSPRDTGTDRLIF.

This clone was detected only a few times. TCRdb pairs this DNA with a much larger clone's protein that differs at residue 6, likely a read error; the protein shown was translated from the DNA. The chain has TRDV2 and TRDJ1; D gene ambiguous. The CDR3 runs 13 residues. Germline values: CDR1 GEAIGNYY, CDR2 EKD. V was cut by 1 base and J by 0 bases, with 5 bases left in between. CDR3 residues: CACDTQYTDKLIF. CDR3 sequence (DNA): TGTGCCTGTGACACTCAGTACACCGATAAACTCATCTTT.

Concerning this clone itself: The translation of this DNA and the TCRdb protein of a much larger clone differ at residue 13, probably owing to a read error; the protein shown here is translated from the DNA. The rearrangement uses TRDV1 and TRDJ2; TRDD3 matches at 10 bases. The length of the CDR3 is 20 residues. J was trimmed by 0 bases and V by 4 bases; bases with no gene match: 14. Looked up from germline, CDR1 is TSWWSYY and CDR2 is QGS. Here the CDR3 reads CALGASYGGYGGPLTAQLFF. CDR3 DNA: TGTGCTCTTGGGGCTTCCTACGGGGGATACGGGGGCCCTTTGACAGCACAACTCTTCTTT.

This clone was detected only a few times. The protein TCRdb lists belongs to a much larger clone and differs from this DNA's translation at residue 4, which points to a read error; the protein shown is made from the DNA. The chain joins TRDV2 to TRDJ1; TRDD3 matches 8 bases. No J gene was available from TCRdb, and it was assigned here by a germline match of the DNA. Unmatched junction bases numbered 10, after V lost 5 bases and J lost 0 bases. The length of the CDR3 is 16 residues. From germline, CDR1 is GEAIGNYY and CDR2 EKD. The CDR3: CACGELTGGHTDKLIF. DNA of the CDR3: TGTGCCTGTGGGGAGCTTACTGGGGGCCACACCGATAAACTCATCTTT.

This clone was detected a few times. The gene calls are TRAV29/DV5 and TRDJ1, with 10 positions matching TRDD3. CDR1 and CDR2 (germline): NSMFDY, ISSIKDK. This CDR3 has 23 amino acids. Trimming removed 1 base from V and 2 bases from J; junction bases left unmatched: 29. The CDR3 sequence: CAASLTSYWGLVGGYRETDKLIF. The CDR3 DNA sequence: TGTGCAGCAAGCCTTACTTCCTATTGGGGACTGGTTGGGGGATACAGGGAAACCGATAAACTCATCTTT.

About this clone: Given a far larger clone just one base away, this is likely a sequencing read error. Other DNA sequences from this sample encode an identical CDR3 as well. The J gene is TRDJ1, the V gene TRDV3, with 8 bases lining up with TRDD3. Assignment of the J gene here rests on matching the DNA to germline, because TCRdb gives none. From germline, CDR1 is TVYSNPD and CDR2 GDNSRS (reference sequence). Losses at the gene ends were 2 bases for V and 7 bases for J; bases not matched to a gene: 15. This CDR3 spans 15 amino acids. The CDR3 DNA reads TGTGCCTTTTCCCAGCTCTTGCGGGGATACACTAAACTCATCTTT. Translating gives CAFSQLLRGYTKLIF.

Turning to this clone: The TCRdb protein comes from a much larger clone and disagrees with this DNA's translation at residue 16, likely due to a read error; the protein given here is derived from the DNA. This chain joins TRDV3 and TRDJ1; tentative D call: TRDD2 (7 bases). The CDR3 length is 21 residues. CDR1 TVYSNPD and CDR2 GDNSRS come from the germline V gene (reference sequence). Trimming left V 0 bases short and J 4 bases short, with 36 bases between. The CDR3 sequence: CAFSRAFLPLGYSKYIDKLIF. In nucleotides, the CDR3 is TGTGCCTTTAGTAGGGCTTTCCTACCGCTGGGGTATTCTAAGTACATCGATAAACTCATCTTT. Full variable domain (outside the CDR3, taken from reference TRDV3 and TRDJ1): CDKVTQSSPDQTVASGSEVVLLCTYDTVYSNPDLFWYRIRPDYSFQFVFYGDNSRSEGADFTQGRFSVKHILTQKAFHLVISPVRTEDSATYYCAFSRAFLPLGYSKYIDKLIFGKGTRVTVEP.

On this clone itself: TCRdb has a much larger clone's protein, which differs at residue 16 from the translation of this DNA, likely because of a read error; what is shown is the protein translated from the DNA. The V segment is TRDV2, and no J call was made; the D call TRDD3 from the table was never checked on the DNA. The CDR3 consists of 18 residues. In germline, CDR1 is GEAIGNYY, CDR2 EKD. CDR3: CACDHWGLSSWDTRQTFF. Written as DNA, the CDR3 is TGTGCCTGTGATCACTGGGGGCTTAGCTCCTGGGACACCCGACAGACGTTTTTC.

This clone was picked up many times. This sequence is one base from a far larger clone and is likely a read error. Other DNA sequences in the sample encode the same CDR3. V and J are TRDV2 and TRDJ2; 8 positions agree with TRDD3. In the absence of a J gene in TCRdb, the DNA was matched to germline to assign it here. Germline loops: CDR1 GEAIGNYY, CDR2 EKD. The CDR3 contains 14 residues. CDR3 DNA sequence: TGCGCCTGTGACACCTGGGGGATGACAGCACAACTCTTCTTT. Translation: CACDTWGMTAQLFF.

This clone was recorded a few times. The TCRdb record carries a much larger clone's protein, which differs from this DNA's translation at residue 7; a read error is the likely cause, and the protein listed here is the DNA translation. J is TRDJ1 and V is TRDV2; D is undetermined. Germline V gene lookup returns CDR1 GEAIGNYY and CDR2 EKD. The CDR3 runs to 15 residues. Trimming cost V 3 bases and J 3 bases, with 16 bases left between them. CDR3 region: CACDPLHLRADKLIF. The CDR3 DNA follows: TGTGCCTGTGACCCTCTACACCTAAGGGCCGATAAACTCATCTTT.